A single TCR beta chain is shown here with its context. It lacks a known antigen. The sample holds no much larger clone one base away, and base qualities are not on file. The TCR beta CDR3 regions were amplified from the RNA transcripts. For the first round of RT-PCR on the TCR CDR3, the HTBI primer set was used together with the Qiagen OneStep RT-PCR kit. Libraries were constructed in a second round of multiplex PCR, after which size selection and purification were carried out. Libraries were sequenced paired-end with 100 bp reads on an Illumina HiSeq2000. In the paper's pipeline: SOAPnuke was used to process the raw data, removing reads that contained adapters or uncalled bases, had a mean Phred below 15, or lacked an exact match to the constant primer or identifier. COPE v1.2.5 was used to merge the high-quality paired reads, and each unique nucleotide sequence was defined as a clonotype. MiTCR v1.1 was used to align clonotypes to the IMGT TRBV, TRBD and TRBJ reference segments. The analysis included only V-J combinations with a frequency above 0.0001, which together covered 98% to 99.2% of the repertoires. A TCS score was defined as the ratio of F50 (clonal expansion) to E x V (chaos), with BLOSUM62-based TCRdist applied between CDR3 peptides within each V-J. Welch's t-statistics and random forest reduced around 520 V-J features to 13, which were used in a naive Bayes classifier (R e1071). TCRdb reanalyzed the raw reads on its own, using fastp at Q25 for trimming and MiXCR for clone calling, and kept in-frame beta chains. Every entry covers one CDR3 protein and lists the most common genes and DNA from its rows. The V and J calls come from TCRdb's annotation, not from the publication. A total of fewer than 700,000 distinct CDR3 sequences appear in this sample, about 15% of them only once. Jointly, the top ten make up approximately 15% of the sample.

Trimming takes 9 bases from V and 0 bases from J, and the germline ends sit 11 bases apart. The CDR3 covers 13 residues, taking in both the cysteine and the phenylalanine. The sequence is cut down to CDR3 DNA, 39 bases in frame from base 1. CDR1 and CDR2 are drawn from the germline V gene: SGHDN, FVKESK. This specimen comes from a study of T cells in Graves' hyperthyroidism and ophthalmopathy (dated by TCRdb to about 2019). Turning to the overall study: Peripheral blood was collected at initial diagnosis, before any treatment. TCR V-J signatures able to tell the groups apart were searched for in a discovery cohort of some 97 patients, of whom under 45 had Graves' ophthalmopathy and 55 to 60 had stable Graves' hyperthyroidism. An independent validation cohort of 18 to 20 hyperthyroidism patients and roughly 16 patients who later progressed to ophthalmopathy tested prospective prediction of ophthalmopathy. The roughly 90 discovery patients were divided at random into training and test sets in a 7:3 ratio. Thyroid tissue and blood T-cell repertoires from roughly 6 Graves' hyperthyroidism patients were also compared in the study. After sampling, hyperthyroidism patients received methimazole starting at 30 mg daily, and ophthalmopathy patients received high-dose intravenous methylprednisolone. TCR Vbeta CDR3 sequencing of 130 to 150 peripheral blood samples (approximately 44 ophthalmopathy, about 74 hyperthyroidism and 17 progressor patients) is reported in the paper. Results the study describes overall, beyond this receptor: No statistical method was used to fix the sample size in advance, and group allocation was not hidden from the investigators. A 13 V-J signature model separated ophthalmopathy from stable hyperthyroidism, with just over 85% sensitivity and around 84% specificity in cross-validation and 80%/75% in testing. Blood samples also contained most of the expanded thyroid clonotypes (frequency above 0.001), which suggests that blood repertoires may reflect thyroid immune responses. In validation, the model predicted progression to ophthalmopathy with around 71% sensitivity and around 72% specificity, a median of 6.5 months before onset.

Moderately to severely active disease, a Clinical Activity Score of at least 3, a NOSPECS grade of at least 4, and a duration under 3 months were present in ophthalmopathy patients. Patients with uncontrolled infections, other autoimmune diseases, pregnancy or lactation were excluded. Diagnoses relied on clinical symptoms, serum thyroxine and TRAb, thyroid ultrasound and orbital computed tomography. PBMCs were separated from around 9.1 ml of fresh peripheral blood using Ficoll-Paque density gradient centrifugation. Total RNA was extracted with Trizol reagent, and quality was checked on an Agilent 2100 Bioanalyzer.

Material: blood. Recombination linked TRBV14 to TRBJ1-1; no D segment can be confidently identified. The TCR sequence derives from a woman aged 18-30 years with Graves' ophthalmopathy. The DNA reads TGTGCCAGGTCTGGACCGCTGAACACTGAAGCTTTCTTT. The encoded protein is CARSGPLNTEAFF.